These 5 T cell receptor beta chains share one sample of origin, sequenced in a study of Ad26.COV2.S vaccination and SARS-CoV-2 variants. Clones were sequenced by immunoSEQ multiplex PCR, and TCRdb holds only the in-frame ones, with some missing. The data show around 300,000 clones, with approximately 90% seen just once and approximately 4.5% held by the top ten. Treatment here: some 20 received Ad26.COV2.S at low or high dose, single or two shots; several received placebo; per-sample allocation not given. Sampling occurred on day 63 after the first vaccine or placebo injection. The sample here was peripheral blood, taken in a trial of Ad26.COV2.S vaccine versus placebo. The receptor source for this set is a person aged 18-60 years who received the Ad26.COV2.S COVID-19 vaccine or a placebo.

The chain links TRBV28 to TRBJ2-7; 8 bases match TRBD2. CDR1 MDHEN and CDR2 SYDVKM come from the germline V gene. This CDR3 has 15 amino acids. V gave up 6 bases and J gave up 3 bases; unmatched junction bases: 10. The CDR3 is CASRTGGGFGYEQYF. The CDR3 region has the DNA TGTGCCAGCAGGACGGGCGGGGGGTTCGGCTACGAGCAGTACTTC.

The rearrangement joins TRBV28 to TRBJ2-3, with D perhaps TRBD1 (5 bases). The CDR3 runs to 16 residues. V shed 2 bases and J shed 1 base, with 13 bases lying between them. The germline V gene encodes CDR1 MDHEN and CDR2 SYDVKM. The CDR3 DNA is TGTGCCAGCAGTTTACGCCCAGGGTGGGGCACAGATACGCAGTATTTT. It encodes CASSLRPGWGTDTQYF. Complete variable domain (other parts from reference TRBV28 and TRBJ2-3): DVKVTQSSRYLVKRTGEKVFLECVQDMDHENMFWYRQDPGLGLRLIYFSYDVKMKEKGDIPEGYSVSREKKERFSLILESASTNQTSMYLCASSLRPGWGTDTQYFGPGTRLTVL.

The chain recombines TRBV30 with TRBJ1-1, with 7 bases that match TRBD1. V lost 4 bases, J lost 2 bases, and 7 bases stayed unmatched. The germline V gene has CDR1 GTSNPN and CDR2 SVGIG (reference sequence). The CDR3 contains 14 residues. The CDR3 spells CAWMPGGPNTEAFF. The CDR3 DNA follows: TGTGCCTGGATGCCAGGGGGACCTAACACTGAAGCTTTCTTT.

The chain has TRBV28 and TRBJ1-5; the D gene is possibly TRBD1 (5 bases). The germline V gene has CDR1 MDHEN and CDR2 SYDVKM. The V gene lost 2 bases and the J gene lost 6 bases, with 11 bases spanning the gap. The length of the CDR3 is 14 residues. In nucleotides, the CDR3 is TGTGCCAGCAGTTTACTGGGGACCTCTCAGCCCCAGCATTTT. Protein sequence: CASSLLGTSQPQHF.

This chain links TRBV15 with TRBJ1-2; weak D call: TRBD1 (6 bases). The V end lost 5 bases, the J end lost 4 bases, and 20 bases lay between the germline ends. Per the germline V gene, CDR1 is LNHNV and CDR2 is YYDKDF (reference sequence). The length of the CDR3 is 16 residues. CDR3 DNA: TGTGCCACCAGCCGAACGGGGCTGGGGGCCGGCTATGGCTACACCTTC. The encoded protein is CATSRTGLGAGYGYTF.